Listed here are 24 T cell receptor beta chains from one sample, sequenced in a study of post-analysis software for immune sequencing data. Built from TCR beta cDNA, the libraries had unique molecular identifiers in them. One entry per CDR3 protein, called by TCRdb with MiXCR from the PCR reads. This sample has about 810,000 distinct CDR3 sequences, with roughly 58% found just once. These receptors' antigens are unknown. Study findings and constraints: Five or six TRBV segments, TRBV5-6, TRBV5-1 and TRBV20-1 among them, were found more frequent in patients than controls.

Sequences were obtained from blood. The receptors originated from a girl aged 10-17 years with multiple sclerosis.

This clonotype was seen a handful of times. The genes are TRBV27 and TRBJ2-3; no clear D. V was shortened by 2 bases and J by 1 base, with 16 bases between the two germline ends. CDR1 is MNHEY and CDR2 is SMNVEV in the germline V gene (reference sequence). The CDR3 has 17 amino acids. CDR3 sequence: CASSLVGDPFRTDTQYF. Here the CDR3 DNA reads TGTGCCAGCAGTTTAGTTGGCGACCCTTTTCGCACAGATACGCAGTATTTT.

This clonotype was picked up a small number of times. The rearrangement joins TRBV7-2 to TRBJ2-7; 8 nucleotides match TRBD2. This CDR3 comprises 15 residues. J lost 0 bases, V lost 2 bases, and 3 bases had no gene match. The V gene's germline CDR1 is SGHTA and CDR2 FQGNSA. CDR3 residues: CASSLTSGYSYEQYF. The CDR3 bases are TGTGCCAGCAGCTTAACTAGCGGATACTCCTACGAGCAGTACTTC.

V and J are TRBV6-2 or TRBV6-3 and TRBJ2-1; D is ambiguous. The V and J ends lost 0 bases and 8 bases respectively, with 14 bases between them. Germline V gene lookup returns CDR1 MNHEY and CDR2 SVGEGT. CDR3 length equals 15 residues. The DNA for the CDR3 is TGTGCCAGCAGTTACTCGAAGGGTAGCTTCGATGAGCAGTTCTTC. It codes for CASSYSKGSFDEQFF.

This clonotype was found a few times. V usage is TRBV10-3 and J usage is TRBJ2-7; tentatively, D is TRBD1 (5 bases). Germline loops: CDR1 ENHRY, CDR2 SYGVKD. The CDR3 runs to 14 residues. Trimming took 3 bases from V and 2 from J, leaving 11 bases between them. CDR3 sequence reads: CAISDPTVPYEQYF. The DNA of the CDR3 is TGTGCCATCAGTGACCCGACAGTTCCCTACGAGCAGTACTTC.

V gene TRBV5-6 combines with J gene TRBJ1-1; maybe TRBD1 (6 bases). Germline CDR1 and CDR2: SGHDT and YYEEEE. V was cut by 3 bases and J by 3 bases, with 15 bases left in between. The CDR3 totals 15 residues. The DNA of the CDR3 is TGTGCCAGCAGCTCCGGGCGGGGGGCGGACACTGAAGCTTTCTTT. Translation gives CASSSGRGADTEAFF. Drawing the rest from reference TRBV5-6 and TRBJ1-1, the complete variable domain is DAGVTQSPTHLIKTRGQQVTLRCSPKSGHDTVSWYQQALGQGPQFIFQYYEEEERQRGNFPDRFSGHQFPNYSSELNVNALLLGDSALYLCASSSGRGADTEAFFGQGTRLTVV.

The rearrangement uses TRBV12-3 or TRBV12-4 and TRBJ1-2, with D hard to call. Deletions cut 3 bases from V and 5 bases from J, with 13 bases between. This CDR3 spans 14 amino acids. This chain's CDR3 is CASSFQPPPYGYTF. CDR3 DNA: TGTGCCAGCAGTTTCCAGCCACCTCCGTATGGCTACACCTTC.

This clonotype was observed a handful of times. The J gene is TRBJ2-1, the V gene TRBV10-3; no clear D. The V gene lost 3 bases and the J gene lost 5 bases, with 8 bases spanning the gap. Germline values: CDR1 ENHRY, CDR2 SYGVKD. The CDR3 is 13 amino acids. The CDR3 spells CAISDPGDNEQFF. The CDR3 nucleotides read TGTGCCATCAGTGATCCAGGTGACAATGAGCAGTTCTTC.

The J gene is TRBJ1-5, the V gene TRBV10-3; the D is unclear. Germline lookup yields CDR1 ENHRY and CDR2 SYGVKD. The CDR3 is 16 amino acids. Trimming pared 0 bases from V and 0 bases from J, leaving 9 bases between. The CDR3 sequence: CAISESGSNSNQPQHF. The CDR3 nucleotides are TGTGCCATCAGTGAGTCTGGCAGTAATAGCAATCAGCCCCAGCATTTT.

The CDR3: CASSSADRLGAEAFF. The CDR3 DNA follows: TGCGCCAGCAGCTCTGCCGACAGGCTTGGGGCTGAAGCTTTCTTT. The rearrangement links TRBV5-1 to TRBJ1-1, with a weak D call TRBD1 (6 bases). CDR1 and CDR2 (germline): SGHRS, YFSETQ. The V end lost 3 bases, the J end lost 6 bases, and 18 bases lay between the germline ends. This CDR3 has 15 residues.

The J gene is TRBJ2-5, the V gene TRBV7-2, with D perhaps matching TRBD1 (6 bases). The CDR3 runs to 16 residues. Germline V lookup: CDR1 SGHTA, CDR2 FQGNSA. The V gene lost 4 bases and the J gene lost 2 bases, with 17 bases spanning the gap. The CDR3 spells CASSWHFTGRQETQYF. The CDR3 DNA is TGTGCCAGCAGCTGGCACTTCACAGGGAGACAAGAGACCCAGTACTTC.

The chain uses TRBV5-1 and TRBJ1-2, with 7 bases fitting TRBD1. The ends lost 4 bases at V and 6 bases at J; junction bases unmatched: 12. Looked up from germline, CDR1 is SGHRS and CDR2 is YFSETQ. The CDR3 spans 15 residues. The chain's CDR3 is CASSPPATGEDGYTF. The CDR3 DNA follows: TGCGCCAGCAGCCCCCCCGCTACAGGGGAGGATGGCTACACCTTC.

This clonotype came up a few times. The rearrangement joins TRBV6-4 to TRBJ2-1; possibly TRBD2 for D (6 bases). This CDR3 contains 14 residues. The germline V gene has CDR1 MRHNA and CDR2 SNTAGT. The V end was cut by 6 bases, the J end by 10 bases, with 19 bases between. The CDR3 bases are TGTGCCAGCAGCCGGGAGAATAGGGTAGGCGAGCAGTTCTTC. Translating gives CASSRENRVGEQFF.

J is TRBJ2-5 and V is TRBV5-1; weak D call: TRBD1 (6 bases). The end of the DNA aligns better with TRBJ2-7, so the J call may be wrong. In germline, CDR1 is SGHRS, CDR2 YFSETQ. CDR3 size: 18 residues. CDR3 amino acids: CASSSTATGIRSSYEQYF. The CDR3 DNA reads TGCGCCAGCAGCTCAACAGCCACAGGGATTCGTAGCTCCTACGAGCAGTACTTC.

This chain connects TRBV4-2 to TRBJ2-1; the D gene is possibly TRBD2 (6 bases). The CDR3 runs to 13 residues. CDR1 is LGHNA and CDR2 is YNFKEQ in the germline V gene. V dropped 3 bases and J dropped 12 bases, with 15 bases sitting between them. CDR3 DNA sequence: TGTGCCAGCAGCCAGGAGGGACCCTCCGGGCAGTTCTTC. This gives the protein CASSQEGPSGQFF.

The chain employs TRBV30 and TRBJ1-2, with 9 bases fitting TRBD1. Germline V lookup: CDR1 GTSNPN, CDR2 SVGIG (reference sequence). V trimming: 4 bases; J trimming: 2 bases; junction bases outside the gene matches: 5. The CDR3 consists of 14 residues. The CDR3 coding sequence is TGTGCCTGGAAGGGACAGGGCCGAAACTATGGCTACACCTTC. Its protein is CAWKGQGRNYGYTF.

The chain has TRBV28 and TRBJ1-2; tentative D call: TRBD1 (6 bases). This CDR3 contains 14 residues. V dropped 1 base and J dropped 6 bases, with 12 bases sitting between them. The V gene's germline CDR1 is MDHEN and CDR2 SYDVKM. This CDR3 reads CASSLLVRGHGYTF. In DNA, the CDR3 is TGTGCCAGCAGTTTATTGGTCAGGGGTCATGGCTACACCTTC.

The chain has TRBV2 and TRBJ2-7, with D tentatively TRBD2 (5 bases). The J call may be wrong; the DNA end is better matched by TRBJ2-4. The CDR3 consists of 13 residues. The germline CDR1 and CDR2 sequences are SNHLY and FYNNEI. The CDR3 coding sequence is TGTGCCTACAGCCAAGCCCCGAGGGACATTCAGTACTTC. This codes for CAYSQAPRDIQYF.

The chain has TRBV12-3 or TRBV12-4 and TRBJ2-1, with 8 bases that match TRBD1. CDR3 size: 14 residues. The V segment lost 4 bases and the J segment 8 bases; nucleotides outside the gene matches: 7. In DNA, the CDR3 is TGTGCCAGCAGTTCCCGGGACAGGAGGGATGAGCAGTTCTTC. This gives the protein CASSSRDRRDEQFF.

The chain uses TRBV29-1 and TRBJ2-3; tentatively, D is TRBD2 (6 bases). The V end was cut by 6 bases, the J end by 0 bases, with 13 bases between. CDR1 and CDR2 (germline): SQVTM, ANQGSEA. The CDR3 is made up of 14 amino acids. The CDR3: CSVRTGTSTDTQYF. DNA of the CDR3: TGCAGCGTGAGGACCGGGACTAGCACAGATACGCAGTATTTT.

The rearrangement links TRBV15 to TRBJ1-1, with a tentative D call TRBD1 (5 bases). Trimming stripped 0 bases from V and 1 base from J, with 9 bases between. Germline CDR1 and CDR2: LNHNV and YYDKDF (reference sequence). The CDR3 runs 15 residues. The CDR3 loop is CATSREWGRNTEAFF. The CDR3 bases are TGTGCCACCAGCAGAGAATGGGGGAGGAACACTGAAGCTTTCTTT.

DNA for the CDR3: TGCAGTGCTTGGGGGGGTGATCCCCTCTATGGCTACACCTTC. It codes for CSAWGGDPLYGYTF. The chain employs TRBV20-1 and TRBJ1-2, with D maybe TRBD1 (5 bases). With 5 bases removed from V and 4 bases from J, the gap between germline ends came to 17 bases. Germline V gives CDR1 DFQATT, CDR2 SNEGSKA (reference sequence). This CDR3 has 14 residues.

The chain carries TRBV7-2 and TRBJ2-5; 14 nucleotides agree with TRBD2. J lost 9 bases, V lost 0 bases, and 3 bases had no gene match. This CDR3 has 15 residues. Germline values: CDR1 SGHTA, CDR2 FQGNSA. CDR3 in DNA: TGTGCCAGCAGCTTAGCGACTAGCGGGGGGGCGTCCCAGTACTTC. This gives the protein CASSLATSGGASQYF.

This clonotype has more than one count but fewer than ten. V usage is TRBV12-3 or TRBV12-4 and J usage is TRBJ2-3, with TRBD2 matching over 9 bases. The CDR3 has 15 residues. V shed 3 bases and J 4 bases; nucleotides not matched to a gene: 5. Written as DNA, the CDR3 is TGTGCCAGCAGTTTGCGGGGGGGCTTCGCAGATACGCAGTATTTT. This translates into CASSLRGGFADTQYF.

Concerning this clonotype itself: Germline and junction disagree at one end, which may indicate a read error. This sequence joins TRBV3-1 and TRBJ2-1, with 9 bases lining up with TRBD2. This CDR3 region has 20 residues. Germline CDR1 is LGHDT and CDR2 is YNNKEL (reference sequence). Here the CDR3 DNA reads TGTGCCAGCACGGTGGGTTCGTGGCGGGGGGGCACCGCGGGCTACAATAAGCAGTTCTTC. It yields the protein CASTVGSWRGGTAGYNKQFF.